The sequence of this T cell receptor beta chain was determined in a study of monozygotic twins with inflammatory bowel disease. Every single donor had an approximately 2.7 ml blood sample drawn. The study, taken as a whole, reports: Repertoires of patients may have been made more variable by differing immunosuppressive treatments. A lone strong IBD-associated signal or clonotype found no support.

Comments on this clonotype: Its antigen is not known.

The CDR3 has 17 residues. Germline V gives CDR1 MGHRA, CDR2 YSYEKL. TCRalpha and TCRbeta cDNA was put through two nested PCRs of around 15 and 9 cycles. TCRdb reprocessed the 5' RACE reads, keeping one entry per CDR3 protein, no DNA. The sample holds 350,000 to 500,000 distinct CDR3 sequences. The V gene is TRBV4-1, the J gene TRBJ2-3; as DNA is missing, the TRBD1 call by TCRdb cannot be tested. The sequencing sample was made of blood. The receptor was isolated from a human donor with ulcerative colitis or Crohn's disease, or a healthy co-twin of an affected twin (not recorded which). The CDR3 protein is CASSQERTGVQTDTQYF.